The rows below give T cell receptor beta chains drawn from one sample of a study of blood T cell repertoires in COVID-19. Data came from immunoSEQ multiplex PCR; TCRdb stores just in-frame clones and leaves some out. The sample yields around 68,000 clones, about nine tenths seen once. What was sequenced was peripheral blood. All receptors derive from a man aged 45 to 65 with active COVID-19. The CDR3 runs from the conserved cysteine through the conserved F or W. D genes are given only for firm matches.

CAGKTGNYGYTF	TGTGCCGGGAAAACAGGCAACTATGGCTACACCTTC	TRBV28	NA	TRBJ1-2	12
CASSSGLAGFYEQYF	TGTGCCAGCAGCTCGGGACTAGCGGGTTTCTACGAGCAGTACTTC	TRBV28	TRBD2	TRBJ2-7	15
CASSQATGVGNTIYF	TGCGCCAGCAGCCAGGCCACAGGGGTGGGAAACACCATATATTTT	TRBV4-1	TRBD1	TRBJ1-3	15
CASRREGSYEQYF	TGTGCCAGCAGGAGGGAAGGGTCCTACGAGCAGTACTTC	TRBV27	NA	TRBJ2-7	13
CASSRTGTDNSPLHF	TGTGCCAGCAGTCGGACAGGGACGGATAATTCACCCCTCCACTTT	TRBV6-5	TRBD1	TRBJ1-6	15
CASSSPDRGRPEKLFF	TGTGCCAGCAGTTCCCCCGACAGGGGCAGGCCTGAAAAACTGTTTTTT	TRBV2	TRBD1	TRBJ1-4	16
CASSPTGIGYGYTF	TGTGCCAGTAGTCCCACCGGTATTGGCTATGGCTACACCTTC	TRBV19	NA	TRBJ1-2	14
CASSLVWSSYEQYF	TGTGCCAGCAGCTTGGTATGGAGCTCCTACGAGCAGTACTTC	TRBV5-6	NA	TRBJ2-7	14
CASSWGRSNQPQHF	TGTGCCAGCAGCTGGGGGCGAAGCAATCAGCCCCAGCATTTT	TRBV28	NA	TRBJ1-5	14
CASSLKQLFLGQPQHF	TGTGCCAGCAGTTTAAAACAGTTGTTCCTCGGTCAGCCCCAGCATTTT	TRBV28	NA	TRBJ1-5	16
CASSLSGGSYEQYF	TGTGCCAGCAGTTTAAGCGGGGGCTCCTACGAGCAGTACTTC	TRBV6-2/TRBV6-3	TRBD2	TRBJ2-7	14
CASGRSGPIGELFF	TGTGCCAGCGGGAGAAGTGGGCCGATCGGGGAGCTGTTTTTT	TRBV27	NA	TRBJ2-2	14
CASSLQGVYNEQFF	TGTGCCAGCAGCCTCCAGGGGGTCTACAATGAGCAGTTCTTC	TRBV7-2	TRBD1	TRBJ2-1	14
CASSLGKNTEAFF	TGTGCCAGCAGCTTAGGCAAGAACACTGAAGCTTTCTTT	TRBV7-3	NA	TRBJ1-1	13
CASSLLAGVNEQFF	TGTGCCAGCAGCCTACTAGCGGGAGTAAATGAGCAGTTCTTC	TRBV3-1/TRBV3-2	TRBD2	TRBJ2-1	14
CASSAPGVGGRRYNEQFF	TGTGCCAGCAGCGCCCCGGGGGTCGGGGGAAGGCGGTACAATGAGCAGTTCTTC	TRBV28	NA	TRBJ2-1	18
CASSPVGQGSSYEQYF	TGTGCCAGCAGCCCCGTAGGGCAGGGGAGTTCTTACGAGCAGTACTTC	TRBV7-2	NA	TRBJ2-7	16
CSASLRQGLYGYTF	TGCAGTGCTAGTCTCCGACAGGGGCTCTATGGCTACACCTTC	TRBV20-1	TRBD1	TRBJ1-2	14
CASSERGHKPGNTIYF	TGCGCCAGCAGCGAGAGGGGACACAAGCCGGGGAACACCATATATTTT	TRBV4-1	NA	TRBJ1-3	16
CASSPPQATSYEQYF	TGTGCCAGCTCACCACCGCAGGCTACTTCCTACGAGCAGTACTTC	TRBV18	NA	TRBJ2-7	15